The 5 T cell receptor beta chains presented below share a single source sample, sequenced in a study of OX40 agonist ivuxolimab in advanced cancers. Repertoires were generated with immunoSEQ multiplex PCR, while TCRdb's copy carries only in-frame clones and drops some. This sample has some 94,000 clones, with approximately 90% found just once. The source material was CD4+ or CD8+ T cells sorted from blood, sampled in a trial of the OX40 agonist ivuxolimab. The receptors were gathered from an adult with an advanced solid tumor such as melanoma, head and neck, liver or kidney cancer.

CDR3 nucleotide sequence: TGCGCCAGCAGGGCTAGCGGGAGCTGGGATGAGCAGTTCTTC. Residues: CASRASGSWDEQFF. The chain recombines TRBV5-1 with TRBJ2-1; 10 nucleotides align to TRBD2. CDR1 is SGHRS, CDR2 YFSETQ, per germline. The length of the CDR3 is 14 residues. J was trimmed by 8 bases and V by 5 bases; bases with no gene match: 7.

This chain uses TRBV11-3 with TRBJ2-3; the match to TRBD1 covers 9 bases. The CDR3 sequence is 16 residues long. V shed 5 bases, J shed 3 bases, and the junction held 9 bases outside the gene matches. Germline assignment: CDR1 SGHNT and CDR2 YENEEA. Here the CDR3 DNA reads TGTGCCAGCAGCAGATCCACGGGACAGGGAACAGATACGCAGTATTTT. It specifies CASSRSTGQGTDTQYF.

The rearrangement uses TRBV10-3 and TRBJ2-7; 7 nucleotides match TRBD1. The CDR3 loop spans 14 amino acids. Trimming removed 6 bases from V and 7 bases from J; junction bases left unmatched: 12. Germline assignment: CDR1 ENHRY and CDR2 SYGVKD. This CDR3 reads CAIRSGTEIREQYF. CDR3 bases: TGTGCCATCAGATCCGGGACAGAAATACGGGAGCAGTACTTC.

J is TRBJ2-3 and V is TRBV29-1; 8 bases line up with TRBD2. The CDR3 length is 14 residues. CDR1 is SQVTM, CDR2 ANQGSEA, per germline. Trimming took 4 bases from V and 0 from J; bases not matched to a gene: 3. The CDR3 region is CSVGAGASTDTQYF. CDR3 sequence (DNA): TGCAGCGTTGGAGCGGGAGCTAGCACAGATACGCAGTATTTT.

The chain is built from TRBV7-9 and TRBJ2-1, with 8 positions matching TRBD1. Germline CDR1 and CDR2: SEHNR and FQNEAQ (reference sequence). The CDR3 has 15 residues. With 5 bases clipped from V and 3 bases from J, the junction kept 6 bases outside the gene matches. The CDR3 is CASSAQGANYNEQFF. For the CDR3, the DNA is TGTGCCAGCAGCGCGCAGGGGGCAAACTACAATGAGCAGTTCTTC.